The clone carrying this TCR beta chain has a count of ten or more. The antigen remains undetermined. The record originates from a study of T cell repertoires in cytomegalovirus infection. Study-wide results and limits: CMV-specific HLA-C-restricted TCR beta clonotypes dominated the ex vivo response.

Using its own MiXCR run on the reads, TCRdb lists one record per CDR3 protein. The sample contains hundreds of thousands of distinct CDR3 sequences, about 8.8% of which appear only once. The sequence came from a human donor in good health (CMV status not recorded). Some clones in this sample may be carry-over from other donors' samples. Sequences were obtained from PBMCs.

The DNA of the CDR3 is TGTGCCAGCAGTTACCCAAGCCTGGCAGGGGCCAACGTCCTGACTTTC. It codes for CASSYPSLAGANVLTF. The rearrangement uses TRBV6-2 or TRBV6-3 and TRBJ2-6; D ambiguous. Trimming took 2 bases from V and 4 from J, leaving 12 bases between them. The CDR3 extends over 16 amino acids. The germline V gene has CDR1 MNHEY and CDR2 SVGEGT.